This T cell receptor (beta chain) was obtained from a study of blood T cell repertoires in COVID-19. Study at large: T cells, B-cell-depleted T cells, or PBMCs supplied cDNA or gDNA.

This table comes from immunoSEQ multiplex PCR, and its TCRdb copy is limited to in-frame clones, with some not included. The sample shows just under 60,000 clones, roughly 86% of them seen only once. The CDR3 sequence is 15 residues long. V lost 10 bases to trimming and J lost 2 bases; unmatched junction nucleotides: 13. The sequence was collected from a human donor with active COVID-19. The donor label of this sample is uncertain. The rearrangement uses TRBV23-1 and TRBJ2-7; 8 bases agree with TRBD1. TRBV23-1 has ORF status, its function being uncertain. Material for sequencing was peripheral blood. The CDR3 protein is CATTPRRGQAYEQYF. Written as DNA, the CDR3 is TGCGCCACCACTCCCCGCAGGGGGCAGGCCTACGAGCAGTACTTC.